This T cell receptor (beta chain) was identified during a study of blood T cell repertoires in COVID-19. Germline CDR1 is SGHTA and CDR2 is FQGTGA. Trimming cost V 5 bases and J 3 bases; bases outside gene matches: 3. The CDR3 extends over 15 amino acids. TCRdb keeps only in-frame clones here, not all; method: immunoSEQ multiplex PCR. The table includes 70,000 to 95,000 clones, about 89% detected once. The rearrangement joins TRBV7-3 to TRBJ2-7; TRBD2 matches 14 bases. This clonotype was sampled from a man aged 50-59 years with COVID-19, enrolled during active disease. Sequenced: peripheral blood. The CDR3 DNA reads as TGTGCCAGCAGCCCCGGACTAGCGGGGGGCTACGAGCAGTACTTC. Translated: CASSPGLAGGYEQYF.